Below, 30 T cell receptor beta chains from the same sample are listed, as sequenced in a study of T cell changes during pregnancy in multiple sclerosis. Sequencing was performed with immunoSEQ multiplex PCR; in TCRdb, only in-frame clones are kept and a portion is missing. The sample has some 110,000 clones, 80% to 95% seen once. The sample here was peripheral blood, taken in the third trimester of pregnancy. The receptors stem from a female donor with multiple sclerosis, enrolled in a pregnancy study.

The genes are TRBV10-2 and TRBJ2-7, with D uncertain. The germline V gene encodes CDR1 WSHSY and CDR2 SAAADI. V dropped 0 bases and J dropped 3 bases, with 6 bases sitting between them. The CDR3 covers 13 residues. The CDR3 DNA is TGCGCCAGCAGTGAGTCCTCGGGCTACGAGCAGTACTTC. This gives the protein CASSESSGYEQYF.

The genes are TRBV19 and TRBJ1-2; 7 bases map to TRBD1. This CDR3 has 13 residues. V lost 1 base and J lost 6; bases outside the gene matches: 2. The germline V gene has CDR1 LNHDA and CDR2 SQIVND (reference sequence). Here the CDR3 DNA reads TGTGCCAGTAGTATAGGGGGACAGCATGGCTACACCTTC. Encoded protein: CASSIGGQHGYTF.

The chain is built from TRBV9 and TRBJ1-2; D perhaps matches TRBD1 (6 bases). This CDR3 spans 12 amino acids. Looked up from germline, CDR1 is SGDLS and CDR2 is YYNGEE. V was cut by 3 bases and J by 8 bases, with 11 bases left in between. The CDR3 sequence: CASSANRVGYTF. CDR3 DNA: TGTGCCAGCAGCGCCAACAGGGTCGGCTACACCTTC.

The chain links TRBV19 to TRBJ1-2; a possible D gene is TRBD1 (5 bases). CDR3 length: 17 residues. Per the germline V gene, CDR1 is LNHDA and CDR2 is SQIVND (reference sequence). The V gene lost 5 bases and the J gene lost 2 bases, with 21 bases spanning the gap. CDR3 residues: CASSPGAGYPTNYGYTF. Written as DNA, the CDR3 is TGTGCCAGTAGTCCCGGGGCGGGATACCCTACAAACTATGGCTACACCTTC.

The chain has TRBV2 and TRBJ1-1; D is perhaps TRBD1 (5 bases). Germline values: CDR1 SNHLY, CDR2 FYNNEI. V lost 6 bases and J 4 bases, leaving 12 bases between the germline ends. The length of the CDR3 is 13 residues. Here the CDR3 reads CASRPGGATEAFF. For the CDR3, the DNA is TGTGCCAGCAGGCCCGGGGGTGCCACTGAAGCTTTCTTT.

In DNA, the CDR3 is TGTGCCAGCAGCCCCGCGGCCACAGGGAGTTATCAGCCCCAGCATTTT. It translates to CASSPAATGSYQPQHF. This rearrangement joins TRBV5-5 to TRBJ1-5; D is perhaps TRBD1 (6 bases). Trimming took off 4 bases at V and 5 bases at J, with 19 bases between the two ends. Per the germline V gene, CDR1 is SGHKS and CDR2 is YYEKEE (reference sequence). The CDR3 covers 16 residues.

The J gene is TRBJ2-3, the V gene TRBV5-1; possible D gene TRBD2, 5 bases. This CDR3 has 13 amino acids. Germline V gene lookup returns CDR1 SGHRS and CDR2 YFSETQ. The V and J ends lost 0 bases and 6 bases respectively, with 8 bases between them. The CDR3 DNA follows: TGCGCCAGCAGCTTGGGGAGGATGGATACGCAGTATTTT. Protein: CASSLGRMDTQYF. The full variable domain, its missing parts supplied by reference TRBV5-1 and TRBJ2-3, is KAGVTQTPRYLIKTRGQQVTLSCSPISGHRSVSWYQQTPGQGLQFLFEYFSETQRNKGNFPGRFSGRQFSNSRSEMNVSTLELGDSALYLCASSLGRMDTQYFGPGTRLTVL.

The CDR3: CASSPSGWRSGNTIYF. CDR3 nucleotide sequence: TGTGCCAGCAGTCCATCAGGGTGGCGCTCTGGAAACACCATATATTTT. The rearrangement joins TRBV27 to TRBJ1-3; possibly TRBD1 for D (5 bases). The CDR3 totals 16 residues. Deletions cut 5 bases from V and 0 bases from J, with 14 bases between. Germline values: CDR1 MNHEY, CDR2 SMNVEV (reference sequence).

The chain carries TRBV27 and TRBJ1-4; possibly TRBD1 for D (5 bases). The CDR3 consists of 13 residues. Trimming took off 4 bases at V and 7 bases at J, with 10 bases between the two ends. Looked up from germline, CDR1 is MNHEY and CDR2 is SMNVEV (reference sequence). The CDR3 region is CASSSGESEKLFF. Written as DNA, the CDR3 is TGTGCCAGCAGTTCGGGGGAGAGTGAAAAACTGTTTTTT.

V and J are TRBV5-4 and TRBJ2-7; 13 nucleotides match TRBD2. Trimming removed 10 bases from V and 7 bases from J; junction bases left unmatched: 8. CDR1 and CDR2 (germline): SGHNT, YYREEE (reference sequence). CDR3 size: 13 residues. DNA for the CDR3: TGTGCCGGCTCACTAGCGGGAGGGGTTGAGCAGTACTTC. The encoded protein is CAGSLAGGVEQYF.

V gene TRBV30 combines with J gene TRBJ2-3; D ambiguous. Between the trimmed V and J ends, which lost 3 bases and 0 bases, there was a span of 10 bases. Germline CDR1 is GTSNPN and CDR2 is SVGIG (reference sequence). This CDR3 is built from 14 residues. CDR3 coding DNA: TGTGCCTGGAGGAGAGCGCTTAGCACAGATACGCAGTATTTT. Translated: CAWRRALSTDTQYF.

This chain links TRBV15 with TRBJ2-7, with D perhaps matching TRBD2 (6 bases). Per the germline V gene, CDR1 is LNHNV and CDR2 is YYDKDF (reference sequence). The CDR3 has 14 amino acids. V was pared by 0 bases and J by 3 bases, with 9 bases between. The CDR3 DNA reads TGTGCCACCAGCAGAGATGGGGGAGGCTACGAGCAGTACTTC. This codes for CATSRDGGGYEQYF. Full variable domain (rest looked up from reference TRBV15 and TRBJ2-7): DAMVIQNPRYQVTQFGKPVTLSCSQTLNHNVMYWYQQKSSQAPKLLFHYYDKDFNNEADTPDNFQSRRPNTSFCFLDIRSPGLGDTAMYLCATSRDGGGYEQYFGPGTRLTVT.

The CDR3 spells CASSPRSYEQYF. The DNA for the CDR3 is TGTGCCAGCAGCCCCCGGAGCTACGAGCAGTACTTC. J is TRBJ2-7 and V is TRBV7-8; the D is unclear. V dropped 5 bases and J dropped 3 bases, with 8 bases sitting between them. This CDR3 is built from 12 residues. Per the germline V gene, CDR1 is SGHVS and CDR2 is FQNEAQ.

The chain joins TRBV9 to TRBJ2-3; possibly TRBD2 for D (6 bases). V lost 4 bases and J lost 2, with 14 bases in between. Germline values: CDR1 SGDLS, CDR2 YYNGEE. CDR3 size: 15 residues. This chain's CDR3 is CASSPRDFYTDTQYF. In nucleotides, the CDR3 is TGTGCCAGCAGCCCCCGGGACTTTTACACAGATACGCAGTATTTT.

The chain has TRBV19 and TRBJ2-3, with D perhaps TRBD1 (6 bases). CDR1 LNHDA and CDR2 SQIVND come from the germline V gene (reference sequence). V was pared by 6 bases and J by 3 bases, with 19 bases between. The CDR3 length is 16 residues. The CDR3 bases are TGTGCCAGTAGGAGGCGAGGAGAGGGGACAACAGATACGCAGTATTTT. It specifies CASRRRGEGTTDTQYF.

In its sample, this clone was seen once. The chain links TRBV5-5 to TRBJ1-4; D possibly corresponds to TRBD1 (6 bases). Germline values: CDR1 SGHKS, CDR2 YYEKEE (reference sequence). V was cut by 0 bases and J by 5 bases, with 11 bases left in between. The CDR3 is 15 residues long. Here the CDR3 DNA reads TGTGCCAGCAGCTTGGCGGCAGGGGTGAATGAAAAACTGTTTTTT. Translation gives CASSLAAGVNEKLFF.

This clone was seen a handful of times. The same CDR3 is also encoded by other DNA sequences in this sample. The V and J genes are TRBV19 and TRBJ1-1, with D tentatively TRBD1 (5 bases). V was clipped by 5 bases and J by 6 bases, with 7 bases between them. This CDR3 has 11 amino acids. Looked up from germline, CDR1 is LNHDA and CDR2 is SQIVND (reference sequence). The CDR3 region has the DNA TGTGCCAGTAGTCAGGGCGCTGAAGCTTTCTTT. This sequence encodes CASSQGAEAFF. The entire variable domain, with the rest obtained from reference TRBV19 and TRBJ1-1, is as follows: DGGITQSPKYLFRKEGQNVTLSCEQNLNHDAMYWYRQDPGQGLRLIYYSQIVNDFQKGDIAEGYSVSREKKESFPLTVTSAQKNPTAFYLCASSQGAEAFFGQGTRLTVV.

The chain employs TRBV28 and TRBJ2-7; 9 positions match TRBD2. Germline CDR1 is MDHEN and CDR2 is SYDVKM. V dropped 2 bases and J dropped 7; count of bases not matched to a gene: 9. CDR3 size: 15 residues. The CDR3 spells CASSLSLAGAVEQYF. CDR3 sequence (DNA): TGTGCCAGCAGTTTAAGCTTAGCGGGAGCGGTGGAGCAGTACTTC.

This sequence joins TRBV5-1 and TRBJ1-2; TRBD1 might be the D (5 bases). Trimming took 0 bases from V and 7 from J, leaving 10 bases between them. The CDR3 length is 13 residues. Germline CDR1 and CDR2: SGHRS and YFSETQ. The CDR3, as DNA: TGCGCCAGCAGCTTGGAAGTAGGGGTTGGCTACACCTTC. The encoded protein is CASSLEVGVGYTF.

V gene TRBV18 combines with J gene TRBJ1-4, with TRBD1 matching over 9 bases. V was clipped by 4 bases and J by 6 bases; unmatched bases: 3. The CDR3 has 14 residues. The germline CDR1 and CDR2 sequences are KGHSH and LQKENI. Written as DNA, the CDR3 is TGTGCCAGCTCACTGCGGGACAGGGATGAAAAACTGTTTTTT. Encoded protein: CASSLRDRDEKLFF.

The chain couples TRBV19 to TRBJ2-5; no clear D gene. In germline, CDR1 is LNHDA, CDR2 SQIVND (reference sequence). V was trimmed by 6 bases and J by 5 bases, leaving 10 bases between them. The CDR3 length is 12 residues. CDR3 residues: CASSTNRETQYF. The DNA of the CDR3 is TGTGCCAGTAGCACGAACCGGGAGACCCAGTACTTC.

This rearrangement joins TRBV5-4 to TRBJ2-2, with 9 bases fitting TRBD2. The CDR3 has 16 amino acids. Trimming took 0 bases from V and 7 from J; bases not matched to a gene: 7. Germline V gene lookup returns CDR1 SGHNT and CDR2 YYREEE (reference sequence). CDR3 sequence reads: CASSLGVAGDGGELFF. Written as DNA, the CDR3 is TGTGCCAGCAGCTTGGGGGTAGCGGGAGATGGCGGGGAGCTGTTTTTT.

The rearrangement links TRBV19 to TRBJ2-7; D is possibly TRBD1 (6 bases). CDR3 length equals 15 residues. V lost 4 bases, J lost 4 bases, and 17 bases lay in between. Per the germline V gene, CDR1 is LNHDA and CDR2 is SQIVND (reference sequence). Here the CDR3 reads CASSRNRVGGYEQYF. Written as DNA, the CDR3 is TGTGCCAGTAGTAGGAACAGGGTCGGTGGGTACGAGCAGTACTTC. Variable domain in full (rest from reference TRBV19 and TRBJ2-7): DGGITQSPKYLFRKEGQNVTLSCEQNLNHDAMYWYRQDPGQGLRLIYYSQIVNDFQKGDIAEGYSVSREKKESFPLTVTSAQKNPTAFYLCASSRNRVGGYEQYFGPGTRLTVT.

The chain joins TRBV7-6 to TRBJ2-3; 11 bases are a match to TRBD2. Trimming cost V 5 bases and J 8 bases; bases outside gene matches: 15. The length of the CDR3 is 17 residues. Looked up from germline, CDR1 is SGHVS and CDR2 is FNYEAQ. The CDR3 spells CASSPHGTSGPRGTQYF. Here the CDR3 DNA reads TGTGCCAGCAGCCCCCATGGGACTAGCGGTCCGCGTGGTACGCAGTATTTT.

The V gene is TRBV15, the J gene TRBJ2-7; TRBD2 might be the D (6 bases). The germline gives CDR1 LNHNV, CDR2 YYDKDF (reference sequence). V lost 0 bases, J lost 6 bases, and 12 bases lay in between. The CDR3 is 14 residues long. Written as DNA, the CDR3 is TGTGCCACCAGCAGAGATCCCTCGGGGGTCGAGCAGTACTTC. This encodes CATSRDPSGVEQYF.

The CDR3 reads CASSLIGGSYNEQFF. CDR3 bases: TGTGCCAGCAGTTTAATAGGCGGCTCCTACAATGAGCAGTTCTTC. The chain has TRBV28 and TRBJ2-1, with D unresolved. Trimming took off 2 bases at V and 0 bases at J, with 8 bases between the two ends. CDR3 length: 15 amino acids. Germline V gene lookup returns CDR1 MDHEN and CDR2 SYDVKM.

DNA of the CDR3: TGCGCCAGCAGTGAGTCCGAGTCGGGAGCCCTAATGGAGCAGTTCTTC. Its translation: CASSESESGALMEQFF. The genes are TRBV10-1 and TRBJ2-1; D possibly corresponds to TRBD2 (6 bases). The V gene lost 0 bases and the J gene lost 10 bases, with 19 bases spanning the gap. This CDR3 is built from 16 residues. Germline CDR1 reads WNHNN; CDR2 reads SYGVQD (reference sequence).

This rearrangement joins TRBV15 to TRBJ1-3, with a possible D match to TRBD1 (6 bases). This CDR3 region has 15 residues. In germline, CDR1 is LNHNV, CDR2 YYDKDF (reference sequence). V dropped 4 bases and J dropped 4 bases, with 14 bases sitting between them. The CDR3 sequence is CATSIKRQGGNTIYF. The CDR3 DNA is TGTGCCACCAGCATAAAACGTCAGGGGGGAAACACCATATATTTT.

The chain is built from TRBV13 and TRBJ1-2; 9 bases are shared with TRBD1. The trim removed 6 bases at V and 6 bases at J, leaving 17 bases unmatched. The germline CDR1 and CDR2 sequences are PRHDT and FYEKMQ (reference sequence). This CDR3 is 17 amino acids long. CDR3 region: CASSLLPRDRALDGYTF. The CDR3 region has the DNA TGTGCCAGCAGTCTATTGCCCCGGGACAGGGCGTTGGATGGCTACACCTTC.

The chain couples TRBV15 to TRBJ2-4, with D possibly matching TRBD1 (5 bases). The CDR3 sequence is 15 residues long. The V end lost 1 base, the J end lost 1 base, and 8 bases lay between the germline ends. From germline, CDR1 is LNHNV and CDR2 YYDKDF (reference sequence). The CDR3 loop reads CATSRARAAKNIQYF. The CDR3 region has the DNA TGTGCCACCAGCAGAGCCAGGGCGGCCAAAAACATTCAGTACTTC.